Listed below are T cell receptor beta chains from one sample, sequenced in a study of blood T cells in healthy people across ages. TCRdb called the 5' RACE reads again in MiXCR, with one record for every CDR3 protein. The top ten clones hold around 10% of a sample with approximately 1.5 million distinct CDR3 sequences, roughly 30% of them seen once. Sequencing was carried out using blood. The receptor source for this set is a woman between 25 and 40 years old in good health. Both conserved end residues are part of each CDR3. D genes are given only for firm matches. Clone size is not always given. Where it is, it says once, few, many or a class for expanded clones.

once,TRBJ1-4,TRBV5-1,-,TGCGCCAGCAGCTTGGCCATGGGGTTCCGGGCTGAAAAACTGTTTTTT,CASSLAMGFRAEKLFF
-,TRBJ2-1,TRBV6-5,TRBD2,TGTGCCAGCAGTTATAGTGATCCGGGAGGATCCTACAATGAGCAGTTCTTC,CASSYSDPGGSYNEQFF
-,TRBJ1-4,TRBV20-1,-,TGCAGTGCTAGAGTTCGTTCCGGGATATCAGATGAAAAACTGTTTTTT,CSARVRSGISDEKLFF
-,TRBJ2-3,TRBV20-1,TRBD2,TGCAGTGCTAGGGTCCTAGCGGGATTTCATACGCAGTATTTT,CSARVLAGFHTQYF
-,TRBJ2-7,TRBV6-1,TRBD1,TGTGCCAGCAGGACTACCCGGGACAGGGGTTACGAGCAGTACTTC,CASRTTRDRGYEQYF
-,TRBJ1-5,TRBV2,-,TGTGCCAGCAGGAAAGACGGGGGACCTTATCAGCCCCAGCATTTT,CASRKDGGPYQPQHF
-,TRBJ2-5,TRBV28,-,TGTGCCAGCAGTTTACATGGGAATCAAGAGACCCAGTACTTC,CASSLHGNQETQYF
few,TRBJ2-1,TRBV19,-,TGTGCCAGTAGTACTAGCGACTCGCCCTACAATGAGCAGTTCTTC,CASSTSDSPYNEQFF
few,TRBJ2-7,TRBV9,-,TGTGCCAGCAGCGTATCCCACCACCTCAGAGAAAAGGTAGTCTACGAGCAGTACTTC,CASSVSHHLREKVVYEQYF
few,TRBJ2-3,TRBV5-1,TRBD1,TGCGCCAGCAGCTTGAGTCCGGGACAGGTCACAGATACGCAGTATTTT,CASSLSPGQVTDTQYF
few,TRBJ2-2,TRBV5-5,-,TGTGCCAGCAGCTTCGGTCGAACCGGGGAGCTGTTTTTT,CASSFGRTGELFF
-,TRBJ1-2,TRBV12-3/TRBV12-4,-,TGTGCCAGCAGTCTACCGCTGGCCCGTTCCGGCTACACCTTC,CASSLPLARSGYTF
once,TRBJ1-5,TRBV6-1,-,TGTGCCAGCAGTGAGAGGGGCAGGGGAGAGGATAGCAATCAGCCCCAGCATTTT,CASSERGRGEDSNQPQHF
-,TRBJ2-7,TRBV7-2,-,TGTGCCAGCAGGGCGTGGGCAGGCAGCTCCTACGAGCAGTACTTC,CASRAWAGSSYEQYF
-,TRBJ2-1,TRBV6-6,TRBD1,TGTGCCAGCAGTCACTGGGACAGCCAAGAGACCCAGTTCTTC,CASSHWDSQETQFF
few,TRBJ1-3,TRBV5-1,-,TGCGCCAGCAGCTTGGATAGGAGCTCTGGAAACACCATATATTTT,CASSLDRSSGNTIYF
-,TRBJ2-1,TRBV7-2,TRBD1,TGTGCCAGCAGACGTCCAGGGGGCAACAGTAATGAGCAGTTCTTC,CASRRPGGNSNEQFF
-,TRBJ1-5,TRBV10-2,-,TGCGCCAGCAGTGAGCCAGGGAAGAATCAGCCCCAGCATTTT,CASSEPGKNQPQHF
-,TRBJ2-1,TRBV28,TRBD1,TGTGCCAGCAGACACCCTGGGGGACAGGGGTTCTTC,CASRHPGGQGFF
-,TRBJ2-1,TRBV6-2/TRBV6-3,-,TGTGCCAGCAGGCGGGGACGGAAAAGTAACAATGAGCAGTTCTTC,CASRRGRKSNNEQFF
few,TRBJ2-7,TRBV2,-,TGTGCCAGCAGGGGGACCTCCCTCTACGAGCAGTACTTC,CASRGTSLYEQYF
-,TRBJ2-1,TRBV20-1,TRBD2,TGCAGTACTCTCCCAGGGACTAGTGGAAATGAGCAGTTCTTC,CSTLPGTSGNEQFF
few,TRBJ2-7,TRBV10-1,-,TGCGCCAGCAGTGAAACAGATACCTACGAGCAGTACTTC,CASSETDTYEQYF
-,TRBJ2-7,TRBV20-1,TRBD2,TGCAGTGCTAGACCCCCCGGGAGGCTTTACTCCTACGAGCAGTACTTC,CSARPPGRLYSYEQYF
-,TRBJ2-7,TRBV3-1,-,TGTGCCAGCAGCCAACGGCAGGGAATCTCCTACGAGCAGTACTTC,CASSQRQGISYEQYF
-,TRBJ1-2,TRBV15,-,TGTGCCACCAGCAGAGATAGGCAGGGCTCTAACTATGGCTACACCTTC,CATSRDRQGSNYGYTF
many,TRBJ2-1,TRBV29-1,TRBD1,TGCAGTATCGGACAGGGCGCCTACAATGAGCAGTTCTTC,CSIGQGAYNEQFF
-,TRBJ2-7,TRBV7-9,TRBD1,TGTGCCAGCAGCCCTAGACAGGGGAGATTATGGGAGCAGTACTTC,CASSPRQGRLWEQYF
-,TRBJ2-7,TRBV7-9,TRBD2,TGTGCCAGCAGCCCTGATGGGGGGGACGAGCAGTACTTC,CASSPDGGDEQYF
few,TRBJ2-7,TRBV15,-,TGTGCCACCAGCAGACATACCGGAGGGCTCTACGAGCAGTACTTC,CATSRHTGGLYEQYF
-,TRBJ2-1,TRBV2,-,TGTGCCAGCAGTGAAGCCTTCTACAATGAGCAGTTCTTC,CASSEAFYNEQFF